These 15 T cell receptor beta chains share one sample of origin, sequenced in a study of T-cell memory formation after mild COVID-19. TCRdb reprocessed the 5' RACE reads via MiXCR and lists one record per CDR3 protein. The repertoire has approximately 670 distinct CDR3 sequences, around 30% of them found once; the top ten carry roughly a tenth. Material: PBMCs or a T cell subset sorted from them (not recorded which). These receptors originate from an adult who had mild COVID-19 (a few samples of this study predate the infection). Cell type and time point are not known.

The chain carries TRBV20-1 and TRBJ2-7, with D possibly matching TRBD1 (6 bases). V lost 4 bases and J lost 4, with 20 bases in between. Germline values: CDR1 DFQATT, CDR2 SNEGSKA (reference sequence). The CDR3 runs 15 residues. DNA of the CDR3: TGCAGTGCTACCCCCGGGGCCCTTCAGGGGTACGAGCAGTACTTC. Translating gives CSATPGALQGYEQYF.

This clonotype is large in the sample. The chain employs TRBV20-1 and TRBJ1-5; tentative D call: TRBD1 (6 bases). Germline V gene data show CDR1 as DFQATT and CDR2 as SNEGSKA (reference sequence). This CDR3 comprises 14 residues. Trimming shortened V by 0 bases and J by 6 bases, and 12 bases separated the two germline ends. The DNA of the CDR3 is TGCAGTGCTAGAGATGGGGGGGCTGGTCAGCCCCAGCATTTT. It encodes CSARDGGAGQPQHF.

The chain uses TRBV7-2 and TRBJ2-1, with TRBD2 matching over 9 bases. Germline V gives CDR1 SGHTA, CDR2 FQGNSA. The CDR3 sequence is 16 residues long. The J segment lost 5 bases and the V segment lost 3 bases, leaving 8 bases of the junction unmatched. In DNA form, the CDR3 reads TGTGCCAGCAGCTTTGTAGCGGGAGCGGTCGACAATGAGCAGTTCTTC. Protein product: CASSFVAGAVDNEQFF. Full variable domain (remainder filled in from reference TRBV7-2 and TRBJ2-1): GAGVSQSPSNKVTEKGKDVELRCDPISGHTALYWYRQSLGQGLEFLIYFQGNSAPDKSGLPSDRFSAERTGGSVSTLTIQRTQQEDSAVYLCASSFVAGAVDNEQFFGPGTRLTVL.

Sample share makes this clonotype large (0.1 to 1%). CDR3: CASSVTLAGSYNEQFF. CDR3 bases: TGTGCCAGCAGCGTCACACTAGCGGGATCCTACAATGAGCAGTTCTTC. The chain uses TRBV5-8 and TRBJ2-1; 10 bases fit TRBD2. V trimming: 4 bases; J trimming: 1 base; junction bases outside the gene matches: 5. CDR1 is SGHTS and CDR2 is YDEGEE in the germline V gene. This CDR3 is built from 16 residues.

A single count supports this clonotype. The chain employs TRBV12-3 or TRBV12-4 and TRBJ2-2; D is ambiguous. Trimming took off 1 base at V and 4 bases at J, with 13 bases between the two ends. There are 16 residues in the CDR3. CDR3 protein: CASSLGEGLRTGELFF. The CDR3 bases are TGTGCCAGCAGTTTAGGTGAAGGCCTTCGCACCGGGGAGCTGTTTTTT.

By share, this clonotype ranks as large. V gene TRBV24-1 combines with J gene TRBJ1-1, with 7 nucleotides matching TRBD1. The germline V gene encodes CDR1 KGHDR and CDR2 SFDVKD. The CDR3 has 13 amino acids. V gave up 7 bases and J gave up 1 base; unmatched junction bases: 2. The CDR3 here is CATRTGTNTEAFF. The CDR3, as DNA: TGTGCCACCAGGACAGGGACGAACACTGAAGCTTTCTTT.

V is TRBV7-9 and J is TRBJ2-5; weak D call: TRBD2 (6 bases). V lost 3 bases, J lost 3 bases, and 14 bases lay in between. This CDR3 is 15 amino acids long. From germline, CDR1 is SEHNR and CDR2 FQNEAQ (reference sequence). The CDR3 spells CASSFPGLLKETQYF. CDR3 in DNA: TGTGCCAGCAGCTTCCCGGGACTGCTTAAAGAGACCCAGTACTTC.

The chain links TRBV27 to TRBJ2-7, with D perhaps matching TRBD2 (5 bases). Trimming stripped 3 bases from V and 2 bases from J, with 11 bases between. Germline-derived CDR1 and CDR2 are MNHEY and SMNVEV (reference sequence). This CDR3 has 14 amino acids. The DNA of the CDR3 is TGTGCCAGCAGTTTCAGAGGGCAAGCCTACGAGCAGTACTTC. Protein sequence: CASSFRGQAYEQYF.

By share of the sample, this clonotype is medium-sized (0.01 to 0.1%). V usage is TRBV19 and J usage is TRBJ1-2; D might be TRBD1 (5 bases). CDR3 size: 13 residues. V dropped 6 bases and J dropped 0 bases, with 8 bases sitting between them. The germline gives CDR1 LNHDA, CDR2 SQIVND (reference sequence). CDR3 in amino acids: CASRRDPNYGYTF. CDR3 bases: TGTGCCAGTAGGAGGGACCCTAACTATGGCTACACCTTC.

By share, this clonotype ranks as medium-sized. V gene TRBV12-3 or TRBV12-4 combines with J gene TRBJ2-5, with 10 nucleotides matching TRBD1. The CDR3 sequence is 14 residues long. J lost 4 bases, V lost 3 bases, and 2 bases had no gene match. CDR3 DNA sequence: TGTGCCAGCAGTTTGCGGGACAGGGGAGAGACCCAGTACTTC. Amino acid sequence: CASSLRDRGETQYF.

J is TRBJ2-7 and V is TRBV2; perhaps TRBD1 as D (6 bases). This CDR3 region has 14 residues. V was pared by 4 bases and J by 3 bases, with 13 bases between. Germline V gene sequence: CDR1 SNHLY, CDR2 FYNNEI. Here the CDR3 reads CASSGTDVDYEQYF. The CDR3 DNA sequence: TGTGCCAGCAGTGGGACAGATGTTGACTACGAGCAGTACTTC.

By proportion, this clonotype is large. This chain connects TRBV4-1 to TRBJ2-7; D tentatively fits TRBD1 or TRBD2 (7 bases each). This CDR3 is built from 15 residues. Germline lookup yields CDR1 MGHRA and CDR2 YSYEKL. Deletions cut 4 bases from V and 1 base from J, with 14 bases between. CDR3 coding DNA: TGCGCCAGCAGCCCCAGGGGGGGCATATCCTACGAGCAGTACTTC. This sequence encodes CASSPRGGISYEQYF.

V usage is TRBV12-3 or TRBV12-4 and J usage is TRBJ2-3, with no clear D. Trimming removed 2 bases at V and 3 bases at J, with 0 bases between. This CDR3 is built from 11 residues. The CDR3 DNA reads TGTGCCAGCAGTTTAACAGATACGCAGTATTTT. Translation gives CASSLTDTQYF.

Within the sample, this clonotype is large. The chain has TRBV11-2 and TRBJ2-5, with no clear D. Germline values: CDR1 SGHAT, CDR2 FQNNGV. The CDR3 runs to 13 residues. Trimming shortened V by 6 bases and J by 2 bases, and 10 bases separated the two germline ends. The CDR3 loop is CASRPAGQETQYF. In nucleotides, the CDR3 is TGTGCCAGCAGGCCGGCCGGGCAAGAGACCCAGTACTTC.

This chain links TRBV19 with TRBJ1-2; the D gene is possibly TRBD1 (6 bases). The germline V gene has CDR1 LNHDA and CDR2 SQIVND (reference sequence). Trimming removed 4 bases at V and 6 bases at J, with 12 bases between. The CDR3 is made up of 13 amino acids. CDR3 nucleotide sequence: TGTGCCAGTAGTAAGGGGGGCGCGGATGGCTACACCTTC. Protein sequence: CASSKGGADGYTF.